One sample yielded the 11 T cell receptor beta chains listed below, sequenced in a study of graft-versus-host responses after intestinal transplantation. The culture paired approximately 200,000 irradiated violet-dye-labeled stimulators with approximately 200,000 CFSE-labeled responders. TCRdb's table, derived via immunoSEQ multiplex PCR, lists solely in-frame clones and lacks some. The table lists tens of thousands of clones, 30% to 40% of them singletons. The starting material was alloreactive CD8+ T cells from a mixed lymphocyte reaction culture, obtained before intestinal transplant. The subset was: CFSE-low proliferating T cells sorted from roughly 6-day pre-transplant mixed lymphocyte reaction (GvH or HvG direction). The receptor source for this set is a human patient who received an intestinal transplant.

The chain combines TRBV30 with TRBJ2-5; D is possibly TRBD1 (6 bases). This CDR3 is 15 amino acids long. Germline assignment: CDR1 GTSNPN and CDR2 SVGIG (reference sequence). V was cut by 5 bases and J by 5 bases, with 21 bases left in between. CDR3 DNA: TGTGCCTGGTGTGGTGGGCAGGGGTTGGGGGAGACCCAGTACTTC. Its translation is CAWCGGQGLGETQYF.

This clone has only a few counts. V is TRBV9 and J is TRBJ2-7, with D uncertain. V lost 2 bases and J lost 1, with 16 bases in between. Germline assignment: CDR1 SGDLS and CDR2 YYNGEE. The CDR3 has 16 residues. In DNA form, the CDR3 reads TGTGCCAGCAGCGTTTCCTCTGATTGGGGTTCCTACGAGCAGTACTTC. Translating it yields CASSVSSDWGSYEQYF.

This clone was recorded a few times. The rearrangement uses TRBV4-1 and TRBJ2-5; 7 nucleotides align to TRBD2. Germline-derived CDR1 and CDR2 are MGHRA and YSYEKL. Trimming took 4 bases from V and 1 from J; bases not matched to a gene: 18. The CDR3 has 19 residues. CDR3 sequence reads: CASSPTPSEASGSQETQYF. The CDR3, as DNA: TGCGCCAGCAGCCCAACACCGAGTGAGGCTAGCGGTTCCCAAGAGACCCAGTACTTC.

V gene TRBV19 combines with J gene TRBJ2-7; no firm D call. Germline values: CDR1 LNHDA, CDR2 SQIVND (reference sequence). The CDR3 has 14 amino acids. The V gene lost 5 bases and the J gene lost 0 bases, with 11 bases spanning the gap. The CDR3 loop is CASSYRYSSYEQYF. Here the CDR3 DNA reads TGTGCCAGTAGTTATCGTTATAGCTCCTACGAGCAGTACTTC.

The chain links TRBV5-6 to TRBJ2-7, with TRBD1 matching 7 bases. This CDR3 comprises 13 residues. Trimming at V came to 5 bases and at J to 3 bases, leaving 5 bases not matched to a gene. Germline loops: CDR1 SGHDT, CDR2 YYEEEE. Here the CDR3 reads CASSSGTDYEQYF. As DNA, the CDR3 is TGTGCCAGCAGTTCCGGGACAGACTACGAGCAGTACTTC. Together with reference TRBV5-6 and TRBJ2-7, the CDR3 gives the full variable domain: DAGVTQSPTHLIKTRGQQVTLRCSPKSGHDTVSWYQQALGQGPQFIFQYYEEEERQRGNFPDRFSGHQFPNYSSELNVNALLLGDSALYLCASSSGTDYEQYFGPGTRLTVT.

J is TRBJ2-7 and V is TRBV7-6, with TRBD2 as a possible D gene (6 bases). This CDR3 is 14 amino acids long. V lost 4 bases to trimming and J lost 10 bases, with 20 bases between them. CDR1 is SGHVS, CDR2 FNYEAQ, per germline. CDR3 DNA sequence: TGTGCCAGCAGCTACAAAGTCTTGGGGGAGGAACAGTACTTC. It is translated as CASSYKVLGEEQYF.

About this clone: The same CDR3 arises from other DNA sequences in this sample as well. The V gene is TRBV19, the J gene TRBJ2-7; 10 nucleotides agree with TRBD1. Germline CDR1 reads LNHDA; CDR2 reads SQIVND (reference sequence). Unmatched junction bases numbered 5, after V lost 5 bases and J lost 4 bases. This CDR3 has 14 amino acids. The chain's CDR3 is CASSPGTGAYEQYF. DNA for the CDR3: TGTGCCAGTAGTCCCGGGACAGGGGCTTACGAGCAGTACTTC.

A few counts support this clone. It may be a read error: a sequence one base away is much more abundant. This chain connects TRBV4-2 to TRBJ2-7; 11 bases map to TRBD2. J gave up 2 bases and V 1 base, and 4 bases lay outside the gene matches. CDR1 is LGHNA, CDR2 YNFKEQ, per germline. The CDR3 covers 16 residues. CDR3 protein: CASSQGLAGSTYEQYF. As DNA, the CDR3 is TGTGCCAGCAGCCAAGGACTAGCGGGGTCTACCTACGAGCAGTACTTC.

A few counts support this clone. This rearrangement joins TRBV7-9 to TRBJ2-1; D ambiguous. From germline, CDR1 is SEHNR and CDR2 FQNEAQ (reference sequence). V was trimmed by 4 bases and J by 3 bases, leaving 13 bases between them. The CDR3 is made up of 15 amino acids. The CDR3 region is CASSSSTRDYNEQFF. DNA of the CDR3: TGTGCCAGCAGCTCCTCAACCCGAGACTACAATGAGCAGTTCTTC.

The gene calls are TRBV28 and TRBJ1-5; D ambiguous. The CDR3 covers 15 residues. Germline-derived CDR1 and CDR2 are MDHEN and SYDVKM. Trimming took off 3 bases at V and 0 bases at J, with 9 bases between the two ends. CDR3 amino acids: CASSLNAYSNQPQHF. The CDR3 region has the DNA TGTGCCAGCAGTTTGAACGCGTATAGCAATCAGCCCCAGCATTTT.

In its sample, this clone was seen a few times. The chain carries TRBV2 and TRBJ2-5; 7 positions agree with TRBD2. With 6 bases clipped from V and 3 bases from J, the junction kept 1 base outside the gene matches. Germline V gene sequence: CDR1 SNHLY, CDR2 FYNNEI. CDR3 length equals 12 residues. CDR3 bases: TGTGCCAGCAGGGCGGGAGAAGAGACCCAGTACTTC. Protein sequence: CASRAGEETQYF.